This TCR beta chain stems from a study of metastatic and nonmetastatic thyroid tumors. Study-wide results and limits: The reported finding was significantly higher TCR beta diversity in malignant thyroid tumors relative to benign nodules, in blood and tumor.

There are 15 residues in the CDR3. V shed 4 bases and J 1 base; nucleotides not matched to a gene: 10. CDR1 is DFQATT, CDR2 SNEGSKA, per germline (reference sequence). None of the patients had undergone any treatment ahead of thyroid surgery. TCRdb re-called clones from the PCR reads using MiXCR. Seen here are approximately 19,000 clones, roughly 16% observed once, and the top ten hold about 36%. By share, this clone ranks as medium-sized. Its antigen is still unknown. This TCR came from a female donor with papillary thyroid cancer or a benign thyroid nodule (not recorded which). Some clones in this sample may be carry-over from other donors' samples. The chain uses TRBV20-1 and TRBJ2-7; 7 bases are a match to TRBD2. Sequenced material: blood. The CDR3 nucleotides read TGCAGTGCTACCTTCACTAGCGCCTTTTCCTACGAGCAGTACTTC. Amino acid sequence: CSATFTSAFSYEQYF.